Sequencing of this TCR beta chain was carried out in a study of CD8 T cells in Susac syndrome (dated by TCRdb to about 2019). Regarding the research as a whole: The study used repertoire sequencing to test whether antigen drove CD8+ T cell activation and differentiation in Susac syndrome. CD8+ T cell repertoire clonality was compared between some 12 healthy donors, some 14 Susac syndrome patients and 15 or so multiple sclerosis patients.

About this clonotype: Its antigen is unknown. Per-nucleotide qualities are absent, and no much larger clonotype sits a single base away.

The full study reports these points: The study acknowledged that relatively few individuals were included in the TCR sequencing and HLA analysis.

Peripheral blood CD8+ and CD4+ T cells from healthy donors, Susac syndrome patients and multiple sclerosis patients were profiled by high-throughput TCR beta sequencing. Multiple sclerosis controls were treatment-naive patients with stable or active relapsing-remitting disease fulfilling revised McDonald criteria. Bulk CD8+ and CD4+ T cells were purified by magnetic negative isolation, while CD8+ TEMRA cells were enriched using FACS. Blood was drawn into EDTA tubes, processed within 24 hours, and PBMCs were isolated by density gradient centrifugation. PBMCs intended for TCR sequencing were cryopreserved in liquid nitrogen and thawed later in a water bath at 37 degrees C. The sorted or isolated CD4+, CD8+ and CD8+ TEMRA cells had a purity of 90% or higher. RNA was extracted with the RNeasy kit and roughly 0.45 to 1 ug was reverse transcribed using random hexamers. The immunoSEQ multiplex PCR assay, which covers 54 Vbeta and 13 Jbeta segments, was used to amplify TCR beta CDR3 regions. To correct PCR amplification bias, a synthetic template baseline was used for both primer optimization and computational correction. Per the original workflow: Reads were annotated to V, D and J genes per IMGT and analyzed with immunoSEQ Analyzer, keeping only productive sequences. Clonality was calculated as one minus the Shannon entropy normalized by log2 of the number of productive unique sequences. For each patient and control, public and private clones were evaluated within the 100 most prevalent clones. A clone was defined as Susac-specific if it was absent from the healthy and MS cohorts, from roughly 1,000 published viral clones and from other ImmuneACCESS disease sequences. TCRdb cleaned the public reads at Q25 with fastp, built clones with MiXCR and kept in-frame beta chains. Each entry is one CDR3 protein sequence, shown with its most common DNA and genes. The V and J calls and clone size are TCRdb's, not the authors'. The sample records some 150,000 distinct CDR3 sequences, around 95% of which are singletons. The ten largest clones take up 0.14% to 0.15% of the sample.

Material for sequencing was CD8+ T cells from PBMCs. The receptor was derived from a human donor with multiple sclerosis.

The DNA sequence is given as TGTGCCAGCAGCGTAGATGAGAATCAGCCCCAGCATTTT. This is translated as CASSVDENQPQHF. The V gene is TRBV9 and the J gene is TRBJ1-5; too little of a D gene remains to name it. The CDR3 holds 13 amino acids from the cysteine to the phenylalanine. CDR3 DNA is the only sequence kept; it has 39 bases, read in frame from the first base. CDR1 is given as SGDLS and CDR2 as YYNGEE, both from the germline V gene. V and J lose 0 bases and 4 bases, and a span of 5 bases separates them.